This T cell receptor beta chain was captured by sequencing in a study of cytomegalovirus exposure and HLA in healthy donors. Study results and limitations: Listed as cytomegalovirus-associated were 164 TCR beta chains. The dataset shows that most TCR sequences were rare, while some public TCRs occurred in many donors. A classifier reportedly called cytomegalovirus status with high sensitivity and specificity.

The V end lost 5 bases, the J end lost 4 bases, and 14 bases lay between the germline ends. CDR1 and CDR2 from the germline V gene are MNHNY and SVGAGI (reference sequence). This CDR3 has 14 amino acids. This clone was counted once. No antigen is known for it. Sequenced by immunoSEQ multiplex PCR; TCRdb stores in-frame clones only, minus some. Of hundreds of thousands of clones listed, 86% are singletons. Sequenced sample: PBMCs. The clonotype originates from a woman younger than 30 in good health and CMV-seronegative. The V gene is TRBV6-6, the J gene TRBJ1-2; no clear D gene. The CDR3 sequence is CASSGWEDSYGYTF. In DNA form, the CDR3 reads TGTGCCAGCAGTGGGTGGGAGGACTCCTATGGCTACACCTTC.